The TCR beta chain under discussion was sequenced for a study of blood T cell repertoires in COVID-19. Some clones are missing from TCRdb's copy, which holds only in-frame ones; the method was immunoSEQ multiplex PCR. The sample carries about 150,000 clones, under 90% recorded once. Germline V CDR1 and CDR2: SGHNT, YYREEE (reference sequence). The CDR3 has 14 residues. The ends were cut back, 1 base at V and 7 bases at J, with 9 bases in the middle. Participants spanned ages about 18 to 100 years and resided in 20 to 30 US areas. Cohort assignment relied on participant-reported clinical history. Input material: PBMCs or T cells enriched from blood (not recorded which). The source of this sequence is a man over 45 who had recovered from COVID-19. This sequence joins TRBV5-4 and TRBJ1-6, with D maybe TRBD1 (6 bases). CDR3 nucleotide sequence: TGTGCCAGCAGCTTGACAGGGCAGAATTCACCCCTCCACTTT. Protein product: CASSLTGQNSPLHF.